This TCR beta chain derives from a study of OX40 agonist ivuxolimab in advanced cancers. Germline assignment: CDR1 MNHNS and CDR2 SASEGT. The CDR3 runs 18 residues. V lost 1 base and J lost 4, with 19 bases in between. Profiling relied on immunoSEQ multiplex PCR, and the TCRdb table lists in-frame clones only, not all of them. This sample has tens of thousands of clones; approximately 92% occur once, and the top ten carry about an eighth. This clonotype was obtained from an adult with an advanced solid tumor such as melanoma, head and neck, liver or kidney cancer. Sequenced material: CD4+ or CD8+ T cells sorted from blood, taken in a trial of the OX40 agonist ivuxolimab. The chain joins TRBV6-1 to TRBJ1-4; tentative D call: TRBD1 (5 bases). CDR3 sequence (DNA): TGTGCCAGCAGTGAAGGGGCAGGGTTTTATGCGGTTAATGAAAAACTGTTTTTT. Amino acid sequence: CASSEGAGFYAVNEKLFF.